This T cell receptor (beta chain) came from a study of blood T cells in healthy people across ages. General study findings and limits: Lack of knowledge of donor CMV status possibly confounded expanded clonotype changes.

The extraction recovered at least 5.5 micrograms of total RNA per sample. In the case of this clonotype: Its antigen is unidentified.

Sample-barcoded 5' priming and a J-beta primer mix drove a second PCR of about 6 to 12 cycles. Unique molecular identifiers of 12 random nucleotides labeled each cDNA. All samples gave at least 2.5 million CDR3-containing paired-end reads. One entry per CDR3 protein results from TCRdb running MiXCR on the 5' RACE reads. The sample consists of approximately 1.5 million distinct CDR3 sequences, less than 45% of them appearing once. This sequence was found in a woman younger than 30 in good health. Sequencing was done on a sample of blood.

CDR3 DNA sequence: TGTGCCAGTAGTATGTTGCTTAACTATGGCTACACCTTC. Protein product: CASSMLLNYGYTF. The chain carries TRBV19 and TRBJ1-2; D call uncertain. Germline-derived CDR1 and CDR2 are LNHDA and SQIVND (reference sequence). The CDR3 is 13 residues long. Trimming removed 3 bases from V and 1 base from J, with 6 bases in between.